This T cell receptor beta chain was recovered during a study of OX40 agonist ivuxolimab in advanced cancers. Study overall: Administration of intravenous ivuxolimab to patients occurred every 2 weeks at 0.01 to 10 mg/kg. From about 23 to 85 years was the age range, with a mean of roughly 59 years, and around 84% were male.

Study-wide results and limits: Part of the nonresponder group also had normalized T-cell clonal expansion that was low. CD4+ and CD8+ blood T cells expanded clonally by week 6 at 0.1 to 3.0 mg/kg.

Points on this clone: Its antigen is not identified.

Data came from immunoSEQ multiplex PCR; TCRdb stores just in-frame clones and leaves some out. Among about 47,000 clones listed, roughly 85% were seen once. Germline V CDR1 and CDR2: KGHSH, LQKENI. This CDR3 contains 13 residues. With 4 bases removed from V and 0 bases from J, the gap between germline ends came to 6 bases. This receptor was obtained from an adult with an advanced solid tumor such as melanoma, head and neck, liver or kidney cancer. The specimen comprised CD4+ or CD8+ T cells sorted from blood, sampled in a trial of the OX40 agonist ivuxolimab. The rearrangement uses TRBV18 and TRBJ2-5; D tentatively reads TRBD1 or TRBD2 (5 bases each). CDR3 coding DNA: TGTGCCAGCTCACGGGGACACCAAGAGACCCAGTACTTC. This gives the protein CASSRGHQETQYF.